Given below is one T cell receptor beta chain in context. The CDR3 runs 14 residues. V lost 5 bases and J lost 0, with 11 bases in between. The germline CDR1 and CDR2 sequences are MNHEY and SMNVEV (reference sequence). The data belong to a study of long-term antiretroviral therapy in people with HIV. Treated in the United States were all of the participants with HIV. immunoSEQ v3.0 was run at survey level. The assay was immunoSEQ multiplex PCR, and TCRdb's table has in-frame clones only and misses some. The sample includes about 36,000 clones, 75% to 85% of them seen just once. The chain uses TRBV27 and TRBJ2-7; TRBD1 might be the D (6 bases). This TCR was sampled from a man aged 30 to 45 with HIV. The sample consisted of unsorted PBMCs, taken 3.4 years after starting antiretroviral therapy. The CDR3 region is CASSVTGPSYEQYF. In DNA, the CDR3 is TGTGCCAGCAGTGTGACAGGTCCCTCCTACGAGCAGTACTTC.